Shown below are 26 T cell receptor beta chains from a single sample sequenced in a study of blood T cell repertoires in COVID-19. The protocol was immunoSEQ multiplex PCR, while the TCRdb copy is restricted to in-frame clones and leaves out a portion. This sample has about 370,000 clones; 85% to 90% occur once, and the top ten carry around 1%. Sample: PBMCs or T cells enriched from blood (not recorded which). The receptor source for this set is a man younger than 35 who had recovered from COVID-19.

The V and J genes are TRBV28 and TRBJ1-4; the match to TRBD1 covers 7 bases. J was trimmed by 7 bases and V by 3 bases; bases with no gene match: 8. The V gene's germline CDR1 is MDHEN and CDR2 SYDVKM. The CDR3 consists of 15 residues. CDR3 bases: TGTGCCAGCAGTTTCAGGACAGGAATTTCTGAAAAACTGTTTTTT. It translates to CASSFRTGISEKLFF. The variable domain in full, completed from reference TRBV28 and TRBJ1-4, reads DVKVTQSSRYLVKRTGEKVFLECVQDMDHENMFWYRQDPGLGLRLIYFSYDVKMKEKGDIPEGYSVSREKKERFSLILESASTNQTSMYLCASSFRTGISEKLFFGSGTQLSVL.

The J gene is TRBJ2-1, the V gene TRBV12-1; the table's D gene call, TRBD2, was not cross checked with the DNA. TRBV12-1 is reported as a pseudogene. This CDR3 spans 18 amino acids. The CDR3 coding sequence is TGTGCCAGCAGCTCAAGGACTAGCGGGAGTGTCACCTACAATGAGCAGTTCTTC. This gives the protein CASSSRTSGSVTYNEQFF.

V gene TRBV4-1 combines with J gene TRBJ1-3, with TRBD1 as a possible D gene (6 bases). The CDR3 is made up of 15 amino acids. V dropped 1 base and J dropped 3 bases, with 10 bases sitting between them. Germline loops: CDR1 MGHRA, CDR2 YSYEKL. CDR3 loop: CASSQVPGVGNTIYF. The CDR3 DNA reads TGCGCCAGCAGCCAAGTCCCAGGGGTTGGAAACACCATATATTTT.

The genes are TRBV4-3 and TRBJ1-2; 7 bases map to TRBD1. Losses at the gene ends were 2 bases for V and 6 bases for J; bases not matched to a gene: 6. This CDR3 contains 14 residues. CDR1 and CDR2 (germline): LGHNA, YSLEER. The CDR3 nucleotides read TGCGCCAGCAGCCAAAGGGGGCAGAAGGATGGCTACACCTTC. Its translation: CASSQRGQKDGYTF.

This rearrangement joins TRBV3-1 (or the pseudogene TRBV3-2) to TRBJ2-1; TRBD2 might be the D (5 bases). V was shortened by 4 bases and J by 6 bases, with 10 bases between the two germline ends. The germline V gene has CDR1 LGHDT and CDR2 YNNKEL (reference sequence). The CDR3 sequence is 13 residues long. The DNA for the CDR3 is TGTGCCAGCAGCCGGAGGATGGGCAATGAGCAGTTCTTC. This sequence encodes CASSRRMGNEQFF.

This chain links TRBV6-1 with TRBJ2-5; D gene ambiguous. The CDR3 extends over 12 amino acids. The germline CDR1 and CDR2 sequences are MNHNS and SASEGT. The V and J ends lost 1 base and 4 bases respectively, with 4 bases between them. As DNA, the CDR3 is TGTGCCAGCAGTGAAGGGGCAGAGACCCAGTACTTC. This codes for CASSEGAETQYF.

This clone was recorded once. The chain combines TRBV12-5 with TRBJ1-2; TRBD1 aligns across 12 bases. The V gene's germline CDR1 is LGHNT and CDR2 FRNRAP. CDR3 length equals 15 residues. With 3 bases clipped from V and 8 bases from J, the junction kept 7 bases outside the gene matches. CDR3 nucleotides: TGTGCTAGTGGTTTAGGGACAGGGGGCGGAAAAGGCTACACCTTC. Its translation: CASGLGTGGGKGYTF.

The chain recombines TRBV29-1 with TRBJ2-5; 10 bases fit TRBD2. The CDR3 contains 13 residues. After removal of 2 bases from V and 5 bases from J, the junction contained 2 bases not matched to a gene. Germline assignment: CDR1 SQVTM and CDR2 ANQGSEA. As DNA, the CDR3 is TGCAGCGTTGAAAGCGGGGGGGGTGAGACCCAGTACTTC. Its protein is CSVESGGGETQYF.

This chain connects TRBV28 to TRBJ2-7, with 9 positions matching TRBD2. The germline gives CDR1 MDHEN, CDR2 SYDVKM. Trimming cost V 6 bases and J 3 bases; bases outside gene matches: 6. This CDR3 is 14 amino acids long. CDR3 sequence: CASRPSGGSYEQYF. Written as DNA, the CDR3 is TGTGCCAGCAGACCAAGCGGGGGGAGCTACGAGCAGTACTTC.

V and J are TRBV12-3 or TRBV12-4 and TRBJ1-4; D unclear. V was trimmed by 3 bases and J by 4 bases, leaving 6 bases between them. The length of the CDR3 is 13 residues. CDR3 nucleotide sequence: TGTGCCAGCAGTTTCAAACTTAATGAAAAACTGTTTTTT. Protein sequence: CASSFKLNEKLFF.

This clone was picked up one time. The same CDR3 also results from other DNA sequences found in this sample. The rearrangement joins TRBV18 to TRBJ2-2, with 7 bases aligning to TRBD2. Germline V gives CDR1 KGHSH, CDR2 LQKENI. V gave up 1 base and J gave up 2 bases; unmatched junction bases: 4. This CDR3 comprises 16 residues. The CDR3 here is CASSPLTGGNTGELFF. The CDR3, as DNA: TGTGCCAGCTCACCACTGACGGGAGGAAACACCGGGGAGCTGTTTTTT.

This chain joins TRBV19 and TRBJ1-5; D gene uncertain. Germline CDR1 and CDR2: LNHDA and SQIVND (reference sequence). This CDR3 spans 15 amino acids. Trimming cost V 3 bases and J 2 bases, with 11 bases left between them. For the CDR3, the DNA is TGTGCCAGTAGTATTTCAGGTTTTGGCAATCAGCCCCAGCATTTT. This gives the protein CASSISGFGNQPQHF. Full variable domain (missing parts from reference TRBV19 and TRBJ1-5): DGGITQSPKYLFRKEGQNVTLSCEQNLNHDAMYWYRQDPGQGLRLIYYSQIVNDFQKGDIAEGYSVSREKKESFPLTVTSAQKNPTAFYLCASSISGFGNQPQHFGDGTRLSIL.

CDR3 sequence: CAGEGARGTEAFF. CDR3 nucleotides: TGTGCCGGGGAAGGGGCGAGGGGGACTGAAGCTTTCTTT. The chain couples TRBV30 to TRBJ1-1; TRBD1 might be the D (6 bases). Trimming left V 8 bases short and J 5 bases short, with 18 bases between. Germline CDR1 and CDR2: GTSNPN and SVGIG (reference sequence). The CDR3 is 13 amino acids.

CDR3 in amino acids: CASSPLGGDRNTEAFF. The CDR3 bases are TGCGCCAGCAGCCCTCTAGGCGGAGACCGGAACACTGAAGCTTTCTTT. The gene calls are TRBV5-1 and TRBJ1-1; D remains unclear. The V gene lost 4 bases and the J gene lost 1 base, with 17 bases spanning the gap. The CDR3 runs to 16 residues. Germline V gene data show CDR1 as SGHRS and CDR2 as YFSETQ.

In regard to this clone: In the same sample, other DNA sequences code for this CDR3. This chain joins TRBV21-1 and TRBJ1-3; the table's D call of TRBD1 was not tested on the DNA. TRBV21-1 is described as a pseudogene. The CDR3 covers 17 residues. This chain's CDR3 is CASSSQRQGFSGNTIYF. Here the CDR3 DNA reads TGTGCCAGCAGCTCCCAGAGACAGGGTTTCTCTGGAAACACCATATATTTT.

This chain links TRBV9 with TRBJ2-3, with 10 bases identical to TRBD2. The V segment lost 0 bases and the J segment 3 bases; nucleotides outside the gene matches: 7. Per germline, CDR1 SGDLS and CDR2 YYNGEE. The CDR3 sequence is 17 residues long. CDR3 nucleotides: TGTGCCAGCAGCGTAGACGGAGGTAGCGGGAGGACAGATACGCAGTATTTT. This translates into CASSVDGGSGRTDTQYF.

The J gene is TRBJ1-3, the V gene TRBV28; D is unresolved. The CDR3 extends over 13 amino acids. The V gene lost 11 bases and the J gene lost 2 bases, with 13 bases spanning the gap. Per the germline V gene, CDR1 is MDHEN and CDR2 is SYDVKM. The CDR3 loop is CAAHRETGNTIYF. The CDR3 DNA follows: TGTGCCGCCCACCGGGAAACTGGAAACACCATATATTTT.

The rearrangement uses TRBV4-2 and TRBJ2-5; 16 nucleotides align to TRBD2. This CDR3 is 19 amino acids long. Germline CDR1 LGHNA, CDR2 YNFKEQ. V gave up 0 bases and J gave up 4 bases; unmatched junction bases: 8. CDR3 nucleotides: TGTGCCAGCAGCCAAGATTATGGGACTAGCGGGGGGGCCTCAGAGACCCAGTACTTC. As protein: CASSQDYGTSGGASETQYF.

The CDR3 reads CASSWGGTGSAEAFF. In DNA form, the CDR3 reads TGTGCCAGCAGTTGGGGGGGGACAGGAAGCGCTGAAGCTTTCTTT. The chain couples TRBV27 to TRBJ1-1; 8 bases map to TRBD1. This CDR3 has 15 amino acids. The germline V gene encodes CDR1 MNHEY and CDR2 SMNVEV (reference sequence). The junction had 10 bases not matched to a gene; V was cut back by 4 bases and J by 6 bases.

This clone turned up a few times. The chain carries TRBV27 and TRBJ1-2; tentative D call: TRBD1 (5 bases). The germline V gene encodes CDR1 MNHEY and CDR2 SMNVEV (reference sequence). The CDR3 totals 15 residues. The V end was cut by 4 bases, the J end by 0 bases, with 12 bases between. CDR3 sequence (DNA): TGTGCCAGCAGTTACGGGGGGTCTACTAACTATGGCTACACCTTC. Its protein is CASSYGGSTNYGYTF.

The chain combines TRBV7-2 with TRBJ2-3, with TRBD1 as a possible D gene (6 bases). Germline lookup yields CDR1 SGHTA and CDR2 FQGNSA. V shed 3 bases and J shed 4 bases, with 8 bases lying between them. The CDR3 covers 13 residues. In nucleotides, the CDR3 is TGTGCCAGCAGCTTCAGGGGATCAGATACGCAGTATTTT. Protein product: CASSFRGSDTQYF.

The J gene is TRBJ2-1, the V gene TRBV7-8, with D perhaps matching TRBD2 (5 bases). Germline V gene lookup returns CDR1 SGHVS and CDR2 FQNEAQ. The V gene lost 3 bases and the J gene lost 3 bases, with 15 bases spanning the gap. There are 16 residues in the CDR3. The CDR3: CASSFLKAGSYNEQFF. CDR3 DNA: TGTGCCAGCAGCTTCCTTAAGGCGGGTAGCTACAATGAGCAGTTCTTC.

This chain uses TRBV12-5 with TRBJ2-5; possibly TRBD2 for D (5 bases). From germline, CDR1 is LGHNT and CDR2 FRNRAP. With 10 bases removed from V and 1 base from J, the gap between germline ends came to 10 bases. The CDR3 has 12 residues. The DNA for the CDR3 is TGTGCTACCAGGACTTCCCAAGAGACCCAGTACTTC. This gives the protein CATRTSQETQYF.

The V call is TRBV30, the J call TRBJ2-2; D call uncertain. The CDR3 loop spans 11 amino acids. Germline CDR1 reads GTSNPN; CDR2 reads SVGIG (reference sequence). With 0 bases removed from V and 7 bases from J, the gap between germline ends came to 3 bases. Here the CDR3 DNA reads TGTGCCTGGAGTGTACTCGGGGAGCTGTTTTTT. Protein: CAWSVLGELFF.

The rearrangement links TRBV6-5 to TRBJ1-5, with no clear D. The CDR3 covers 14 residues. V was shortened by 5 bases and J by 2 bases, with 10 bases between the two germline ends. The germline gives CDR1 MNHEY, CDR2 SVGAGI. CDR3 amino acids: CASSPHGGNQPQHF. The CDR3, as DNA: TGTGCCAGCAGTCCACACGGGGGCAATCAGCCCCAGCATTTT.

The genes are TRBV18 and TRBJ1-5; a weak D match, TRBD1 (6 bases). V was shortened by 3 bases and J by 7 bases, with 16 bases between the two germline ends. Germline V CDR1 and CDR2: KGHSH, LQKENI. This CDR3 contains 15 residues. The DNA of the CDR3 is TGTGCCAGCTCACCCGTCGGGGGGCGTGGACAGCCCCAGCATTTT. The encoded protein is CASSPVGGRGQPQHF.